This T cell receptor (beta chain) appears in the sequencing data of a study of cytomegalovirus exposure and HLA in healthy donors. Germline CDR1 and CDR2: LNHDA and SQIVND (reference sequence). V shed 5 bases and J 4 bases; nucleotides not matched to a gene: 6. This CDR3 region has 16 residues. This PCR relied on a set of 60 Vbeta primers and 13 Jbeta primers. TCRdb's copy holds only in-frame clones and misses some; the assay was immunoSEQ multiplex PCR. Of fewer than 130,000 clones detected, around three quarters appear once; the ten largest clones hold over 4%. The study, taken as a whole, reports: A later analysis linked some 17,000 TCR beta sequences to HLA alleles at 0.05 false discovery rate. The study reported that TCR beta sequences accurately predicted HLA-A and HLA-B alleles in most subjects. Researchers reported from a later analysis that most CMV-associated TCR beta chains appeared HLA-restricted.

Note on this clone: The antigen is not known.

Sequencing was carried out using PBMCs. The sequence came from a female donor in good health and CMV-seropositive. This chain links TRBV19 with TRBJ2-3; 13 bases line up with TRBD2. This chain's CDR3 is CASSLLAGGSADTQYF. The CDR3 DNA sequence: TGTGCCAGTAGTCTACTAGCGGGAGGGAGCGCAGATACGCAGTATTTT.